This TCR beta chain comes out of a study of shared clonotypes between healthy human individuals (dated by TCRdb to the early 2020s). Looking at the study overall: The cohort included three men and a couple of women between 18 and 49 years of age. For each donor, three plates each were used for CD4 naive and CD4 memory, two plates were used for CD8 naive, and one plate was used for CD8 memory. Per donor, leukapheresis produced somewhere between about 0.8 and 9 billion PBMCs. The study deeply sequenced blood TCR repertoires of about 5 healthy adults to estimate repertoire size and the extent of clonotype sharing between individuals. Different laboratories and diverse techniques were used to prepare libraries and sequence TCR repertoires, to increase sequencing depth and limit assay-specific biases. Here is what the overall study found, with its caveats: When four donors were compared, the shared fraction of clonotypes was 5% to 6.5% for naive CD4, 3.5% to 4% for naive CD8, 2% to 2.5% for memory CD4, and around 0.4% for memory CD8. Pairwise subsampling indicated that sequencing depth was expected to affect the degree of clonotype sharing among donors. The genetic and exposure-history diversity represented was limited by the small number of donors. Estimated clonotype richness was generally larger for naive than for memory subsets. Rarefaction of sorted-subset datasets indicated incomplete sequencing despite the large sequencing depth. Sampling was restricted to blood, and TCR repertoires in tissue are likely to differ from TCR repertoires in blood. Compared with non-shared clonotypes, clonotypes shared by all four sorted-subset donors had higher generation probabilities.

This clone was seen only once. Its antigen is currently not known. Qualities for individual bases were not recorded, and no much larger clone is one base off. In the same sample, other DNA sequences code for this CDR3. Using the deep immunoSEQ assay, TCR CDR3 regions were amplified from genomic DNA by multiplex PCR. Extracted genomic DNA from each cell subset was spread evenly across all wells of several immunoSEQ 96-well plates, with each plate serving as a replicate. For sorted subsets, about 200 ng genomic DNA, equal to tens of thousands of T cell genomes, was loaded into each replicate PCR. Purified libraries were quantified with a Qubit 3.0 fluorometer, sized on a Bioanalyzer 2100, and re-quantified with the KAPA Library Quantification kit. Each immunoSEQ 96-well plate was sequenced on its own single-read 150-cycle Illumina NextSeq 550 flow cell. The paper's data handling went like this. The immunoSEQ output contained only junctional sequences without quality scores, so filtering could not match that applied to full-length reads. Sequences were annotated with PyIR, a Python wrapper for IgBLAST v1.9, using IMGT germline references to assign V/J genes and CDR3. Any read was removed if the V/J assignment was weak (E-value above 1e-6), the CDR3 was missing, or the read contained stop codons, out-of-frame junctions, or ambiguous translated residues. V3J clonotypes were defined as sequences sharing the same inferred V gene, J gene, and CDR3 amino acid sequence. Percentage overlap between repertoires was computed as shared unique clonotypes divided by the size of the smaller repertoire. Richness of each repertoire was evaluated using RTK rarefaction, the Chao1 estimator, and Recon v2.1 estimates of unobserved clonotypes. Generation probabilities for all TCRbeta clonotypes obtained by the gDNA method from a few donors were computed using OLGA. This immuneACCESS table, as held by TCRdb, lists in-frame sequences with V and J called but not all clones. Of the missing ones, under half trace to an unresolved V gene in checked studies; the others have no known cause. D and trimming were read from the DNA, whereas the V and J calls and clone size are those reported in that table. In all, the sample holds about 2 million clones, and just under 95% of those were seen once. The ten largest clones take up 1.1% of the sample.

For the CD8 naive samples, CD45RO-negative cells were positively selected for CCR7, yielding a CD45RA+CCR7+ population from which TemRA cells were excluded. The donors were healthy, HIV-negative adults with no recently reported acute infections or vaccinations. Only Caucasian adults living in Nashville, Tennessee, USA were represented among the donors. Blood was obtained by leukapheresis, after which PBMCs were separated by Ficoll-Histopaque density gradient centrifugation and cryopreserved in liquid nitrogen vapor phase. Purity and quantity of every magnetically sorted T cell population were checked by analytical flow cytometry. Each sorted fraction had its genomic DNA isolated and then quantified by UV absorbance on a Nanodrop 2000c. Trimming removed 3 bases from V and 0 bases from J, leaving 6 bases between the germline ends. The CDR3 holds 14 amino acids from the cysteine to the phenylalanine. The sequence is cut down to CDR3 DNA, 42 bases in frame from base 1. The germline V gene (reference sequence) specifies SEHNR as CDR1 and FQNEAQ as CDR2.

Sequencing was done on a sample of naive CD8+ T cells sorted from blood. The sample's cell subset or site, from its label and the paper: CD45RA+CCR7+. The receptor's source is a man between 18 and 35 years old in good health. Rearrangement joined TRBV7-9 to TRBJ2-1; TRBD1 is a weak D gene call, 6 bases matching. The CDR3 amino acid sequence is: CASSLGASYNEQFF. The nucleotide sequence reads as follows: TGTGCCAGCAGCTTGGGGGCCTCCTACAATGAGCAGTTCTTC.